Included here is one T cell receptor (beta chain) sequence, with context. Its matching antigen is unknown. The method was immunoSEQ multiplex PCR; TCRdb's version includes in-frame clones alone and lacks a portion of them. The repertoire holds about 97,000 clones, with roughly 86% as singletons. The CDR3 loop spans 15 amino acids. Germline V gives CDR1 MRHNA, CDR2 SNTAGT. The V gene end was trimmed by 6 bases and the J gene end by 2 bases; junction bases not matched to a gene: 6. These data originate in a study of T cell responses to AZD1222 COVID-19 vaccine. The study, taken as a whole, reports: White British people made up most donors, females outnumbered males, and clonal diversity was possibly underestimated. Reports say nearly half of spike-specific TCRs go after unmutated variant regions.

Sequencing was performed on peripheral blood, taken on day 0 of AZD1222 vaccination. This clonotype was sampled from an adult in good health. The chain uses TRBV6-4 and TRBJ2-1, with 8 bases identical to TRBD2. This CDR3 reads CASSVGTSPYNEQFF. The CDR3 DNA is TGTGCCAGCAGCGTGGGGACTAGTCCCTACAATGAGCAGTTCTTC.